These 23 T cell receptor beta chains were all obtained from the same sample, sequenced in a study of T cell repertoires in cytomegalovirus infection. TCRdb analysed the reads with MiXCR anew, one entry per CDR3 protein. The table includes under 200,000 distinct CDR3 sequences, about 20% detected once. What these receptors recognize is not known. The source material was CD8+ T cells from cultured PBMCs, sampled from culture after CMV antigen stimulation. These TCRs come from a human donor in good health (CMV status not recorded). Some clones in this sample may be carry-over from other donors' samples.

The V gene is TRBV6-2 or TRBV6-3, the J gene TRBJ2-1, with a possible D match to TRBD2 (7 bases). Trimming shortened V by 9 bases and J by 4 bases, and 16 bases separated the two germline ends. This CDR3 contains 14 residues. Germline loops: CDR1 MNHEY, CDR2 SVGEGT. As DNA, the CDR3 is TGTGCCAGTCGCACGGGGGGCCCTTACAATGAGCAGTTCTTC. This gives the protein CASRTGGPYNEQFF.

V and J are TRBV7-6 and TRBJ2-7, with 7 nucleotides matching TRBD1. CDR1 is SGHVS and CDR2 is FNYEAQ in the germline V gene. V shed 3 bases and J 5 bases; nucleotides not matched to a gene: 1. The CDR3 runs 12 residues. The CDR3 sequence: CASSLTGHEQYF. CDR3 in DNA: TGTGCCAGCAGCTTGACAGGGCACGAGCAGTACTTC.

This clonotype showed up just a few times. The chain carries TRBV19 and TRBJ2-1; maybe TRBD1 (5 bases). The germline CDR1 and CDR2 sequences are LNHDA and SQIVND (reference sequence). CDR3 length: 15 amino acids. The V end lost 5 bases, the J end lost 6 bases, and 17 bases lay between the germline ends. DNA for the CDR3: TGTGCCAGTAGTCCATCTTCTGACAGTACCAATGAGCAGTTCTTC. This encodes CASSPSSDSTNEQFF.

This clonotype was seen just once. The gene calls are TRBV4-1 and TRBJ2-3; TRBD1 matches 8 bases. CDR1 is MGHRA and CDR2 is YSYEKL in the germline V gene. The V gene end was trimmed by 3 bases and the J gene end by 1 base; junction bases not matched to a gene: 3. The CDR3 is made up of 15 amino acids. Written as DNA, the CDR3 is TGCGCCAGCAGCCAGACAGGGGTTGGCACAGATACGCAGTATTTT. Amino acids: CASSQTGVGTDTQYF.

This sequence joins TRBV7-9 and TRBJ1-1; the D is unclear. The CDR3 has 16 residues. Germline lookup yields CDR1 SEHNR and CDR2 FQNEAQ (reference sequence). Trimming took 1 base from V and 0 from J, leaving 12 bases between them. CDR3 coding DNA: TGTGCCAGCAGCTTAGTGCGCATCCTCATGAACACTGAAGCTTTCTTT. Translated, it gives CASSLVRILMNTEAFF.

The chain combines TRBV7-2 with TRBJ1-2; D perhaps matches TRBD1 (5 bases). The V gene lost 4 bases and the J gene lost 3 bases, with 18 bases spanning the gap. CDR3 length: 16 residues. The germline V gene encodes CDR1 SGHTA and CDR2 FQGNSA. CDR3 nucleotides: TGTGCCAGCAGCTCCAGACAGTCCCAGGTGGACTATGGCTACACCTTC. Translation gives CASSSRQSQVDYGYTF.

This clonotype was found a few times. This chain joins TRBV20-1 and TRBJ2-7; maybe TRBD1 (5 bases). The V and J ends lost 7 bases and 0 bases respectively, with 16 bases between them. The germline V gene encodes CDR1 DFQATT and CDR2 SNEGSKA (reference sequence). The CDR3 has 14 amino acids. In nucleotides, the CDR3 is TGCAGTGGGATTACAGGACCTAGCTCCTACGAGCAGTACTTC. Translating gives CSGITGPSSYEQYF.

This clonotype was recorded a few times. V gene TRBV7-9 combines with J gene TRBJ2-2; D uncertain. The V end was cut by 2 bases, the J end by 3 bases, with 13 bases between. The germline gives CDR1 SEHNR, CDR2 FQNEAQ (reference sequence). CDR3 length equals 16 residues. CDR3 in DNA: TGTGCCAGCAGCTTAAGGCAGGAACGGGACACCGGGGAGCTGTTTTTT. Encoded protein: CASSLRQERDTGELFF.

The rearrangement joins TRBV7-6 to TRBJ2-7; 7 nucleotides match TRBD1. This CDR3 spans 15 amino acids. V lost 2 bases and J lost 3; bases outside the gene matches: 7. Germline CDR1 reads SGHVS; CDR2 reads FNYEAQ. CDR3 bases: TGTGCCAGCAGCTTATCCAAGGACAGGTACTACGAGCAGTACTTC. It is translated as CASSLSKDRYYEQYF.

The chain joins TRBV6-2 or TRBV6-3 to TRBJ2-1; D is perhaps TRBD1 (5 bases). CDR3 length: 15 amino acids. Germline values: CDR1 MNHEY, CDR2 SVGEGT. V lost 7 bases and J lost 0, with 13 bases in between. The CDR3 DNA follows: TGTGCCAGCACCCAGGGCGGAAGCTCCTACAATGAGCAGTTCTTC. Encoded protein: CASTQGGSSYNEQFF.

V and J are TRBV15 and TRBJ1-4, with TRBD1 matching 9 bases. From germline, CDR1 is LNHNV and CDR2 YYDKDF (reference sequence). CDR3 size: 16 residues. Trimming removed 3 bases from V and 1 base from J; junction bases left unmatched: 3. CDR3 nucleotide sequence: TGTGCCACCAGCAGCCGGGACAGGGAAACTAATGAAAAACTGTTTTTT. It is translated as CATSSRDRETNEKLFF.

This chain joins TRBV6-2 or TRBV6-3 and TRBJ2-1; D gene ambiguous. V lost 0 bases and J 11 bases, leaving 23 bases between the germline ends. This CDR3 region has 17 residues. Germline V gives CDR1 MNHEY, CDR2 SVGEGT. CDR3 residues: CASSYSREADGWEKQFF. The CDR3 nucleotides read TGTGCCAGCAGTTACTCGAGAGAGGCTGACGGGTGGGAAAAGCAGTTCTTC.

Points on this clonotype: The junction and the germline gene differ at one end; a read error may be behind it. This chain links TRBV12-3 or TRBV12-4 with TRBJ1-5; TRBD1 matches at 7 bases. This CDR3 has 11 amino acids. The CDR3 is CASSLGQALFF. CDR3 bases: TGTGCCAGCAGTCTCGGACAGGCCCTTTTTTTT.

This clonotype was seen a handful of times. The chain carries TRBV7-9 and TRBJ2-5, with D perhaps matching TRBD2 (6 bases). V shed 5 bases and J shed 3 bases, with 10 bases lying between them. The germline V gene has CDR1 SEHNR and CDR2 FQNEAQ (reference sequence). CDR3 length: 13 residues. The CDR3 DNA reads TGTGCCAGCAGCGCAGCGGGCGAAGAGACCCAGTACTTC. It is translated as CASSAAGEETQYF.

This sequence joins TRBV6-1 and TRBJ1-4, with D perhaps TRBD1 (6 bases). Germline V gene data show CDR1 as MNHNS and CDR2 as SASEGT. Trimming removed 6 bases from V and 12 bases from J, with 11 bases in between. The CDR3 totals 11 residues. The CDR3 region is CASSFRGELFF. The CDR3 nucleotides are TGTGCCAGCAGCTTCAGGGGTGAACTGTTTTTT.

The sample holds a few counts of this clonotype. The V gene is TRBV7-2, the J gene TRBJ1-1; TRBD1 is a possible D gene (6 bases). The V end lost 3 bases, the J end lost 3 bases, and 14 bases lay between the germline ends. This CDR3 region has 15 residues. CDR1 and CDR2 from the germline V gene are SGHTA and FQGNSA. CDR3 nucleotide sequence: TGTGCCAGCAGCTTGCGCAGGGGAGGGGACACTGAAGCTTTCTTT. This encodes CASSLRRGGDTEAFF.

The chain employs TRBV6-5 and TRBJ2-7, with D perhaps TRBD1 (6 bases). Germline loops: CDR1 MNHEY, CDR2 SVGAGI. Trimming shortened V by 7 bases and J by 0 bases, and 19 bases separated the two germline ends. This CDR3 has 16 residues. The CDR3 reads CASTTRQRTVSYEQYF. The CDR3 nucleotides are TGTGCCAGCACCACGAGACAGCGGACAGTCTCCTACGAGCAGTACTTC.

The V gene is TRBV27, the J gene TRBJ1-1; D is unresolved. This CDR3 is built from 11 residues. V was cut by 10 bases and J by 1 base, with 7 bases left in between. Looked up from germline, CDR1 is MNHEY and CDR2 is SMNVEV (reference sequence). CDR3 sequence (DNA): TGTGCCACGAAGGCGAACACTGAAGCTTTCTTT. Protein: CATKANTEAFF.

The rearrangement joins TRBV6-2 or TRBV6-3 to TRBJ2-7, with D perhaps matching TRBD1 (6 bases). V lost 2 bases to trimming and J lost 6 bases, with 20 bases between them. The CDR3 totals 16 residues. Germline V gene lookup returns CDR1 MNHEY and CDR2 SVGEGT. The CDR3 loop reads CASSYVFGTGWSEQYF. The CDR3 nucleotides are TGTGCCAGCAGTTACGTTTTCGGAACAGGGTGGAGCGAGCAGTACTTC.

Only a few counts were recorded for this clonotype. The V call is TRBV12-3 or TRBV12-4, the J call TRBJ1-2, with 8 bases matching TRBD1. V dropped 5 bases and J dropped 0; count of bases not matched to a gene: 11. This CDR3 is 17 amino acids long. CDR3 in amino acids: CASSPRTGPSSNYGYTF. As DNA, the CDR3 is TGTGCCAGCAGTCCTCGGACAGGGCCCTCTTCTAACTATGGCTACACCTTC.

This sequence joins TRBV7-2 and TRBJ2-7, with 11 nucleotides matching TRBD2. Germline CDR1 and CDR2: SGHTA and FQGNSA. The CDR3 contains 18 residues. V lost 2 bases, J lost 3 bases, and 12 bases stayed unmatched. The CDR3 sequence is CASSLPASGGTLSYEQYF. CDR3 in DNA: TGTGCCAGCAGCTTACCGGCTAGCGGGGGGACCCTTAGCTACGAGCAGTACTTC.

CDR3 nucleotide sequence: TGTGCCAGCAGCTACGTCAGGGGTTATTCACCCCTCCACTTT. Protein sequence: CASSYVRGYSPLHF. The chain carries TRBV6-8 and TRBJ1-6, with a possible D match to TRBD1 (6 bases). Trimming shortened V by 6 bases and J by 8 bases, and 14 bases separated the two germline ends. Germline lookup yields CDR1 MNHGY and CDR2 SAAAGT. The length of the CDR3 is 14 residues.

This clonotype was observed at least ten times. This sequence joins TRBV27 and TRBJ1-5; no clear D. Germline values: CDR1 MNHEY, CDR2 SMNVEV (reference sequence). This CDR3 spans 13 amino acids. Between the trimmed V and J ends, which lost 6 bases and 0 bases, there was a span of 6 bases. CDR3 coding DNA: TGTGCCAGCAGCTTAAGTAGCAATCAGCCCCAGCATTTT. Protein sequence: CASSLSSNQPQHF.